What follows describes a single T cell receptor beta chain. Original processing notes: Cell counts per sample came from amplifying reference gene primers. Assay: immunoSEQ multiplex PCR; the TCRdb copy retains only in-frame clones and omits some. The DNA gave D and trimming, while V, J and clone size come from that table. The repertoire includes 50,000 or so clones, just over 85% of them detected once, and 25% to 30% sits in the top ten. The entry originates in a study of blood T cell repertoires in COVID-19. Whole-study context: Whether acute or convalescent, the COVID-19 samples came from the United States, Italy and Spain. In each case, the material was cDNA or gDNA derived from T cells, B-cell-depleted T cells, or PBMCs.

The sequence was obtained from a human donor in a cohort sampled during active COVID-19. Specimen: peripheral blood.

Here the CDR3 DNA reads TGTGCCAGCAGCCAGGAATTTGACAGGGCTGCAGGGGCCAACGTCCTGACTTTC. Translating it yields CASSQEFDRAAGANVLTF. The chain joins TRBV4-2 to TRBJ2-6; TRBD1 aligns across 7 bases. CDR1 and CDR2 (germline): LGHNA, YNFKEQ. CDR3 length: 18 residues. J lost 4 bases, V lost 3 bases, and 12 bases had no gene match.